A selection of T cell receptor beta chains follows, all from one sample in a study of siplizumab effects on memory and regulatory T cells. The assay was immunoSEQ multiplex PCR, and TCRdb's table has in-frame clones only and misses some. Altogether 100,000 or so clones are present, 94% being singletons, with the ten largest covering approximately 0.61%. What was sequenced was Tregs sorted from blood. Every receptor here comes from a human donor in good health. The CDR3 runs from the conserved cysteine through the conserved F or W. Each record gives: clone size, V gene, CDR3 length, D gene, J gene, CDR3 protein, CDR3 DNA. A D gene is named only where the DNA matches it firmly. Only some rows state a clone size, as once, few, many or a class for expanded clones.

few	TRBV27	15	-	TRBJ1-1	CASSREGYMNTEAFF	TGTGCCAGCAGTAGGGAAGGTTACATGAACACTGAAGCTTTCTTT
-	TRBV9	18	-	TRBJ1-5	CASSVSSGERGPNQPQHF	TGTGCCAGCAGCGTAAGTTCGGGGGAGAGGGGCCCGAATCAGCCCCAGCATTTT
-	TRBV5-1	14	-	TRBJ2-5	CASSLGDRLETQYF	TGCGCCAGCAGCTTGGGAGACAGGCTAGAGACCCAGTACTTC
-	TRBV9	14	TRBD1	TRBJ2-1	CASSTPGTGTEQFF	TGTGCCAGCAGCACCCCCGGGACAGGGACTGAGCAGTTCTTC
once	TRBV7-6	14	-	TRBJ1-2	CASSLGGGNYGYTF	TGTGCCAGCAGCTTAGGCGGCGGTAACTATGGCTACACCTTC
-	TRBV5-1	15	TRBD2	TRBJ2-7	CASSLGRGSNYEQYF	TGCGCCAGCAGCTTGGGACGCGGGAGTAACTACGAGCAGTACTTC
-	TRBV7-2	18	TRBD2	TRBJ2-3	CASSLKLRLAGDTDTQYF	TGTGCCAGCAGCTTAAAACTGAGGCTAGCGGGTGACACAGATACGCAGTATTTT
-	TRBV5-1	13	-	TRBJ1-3	CASSVRAGNTIYF	TGCGCCAGCAGTGTAAGGGCTGGAAACACCATATATTTT
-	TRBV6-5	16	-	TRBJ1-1	CASSYSGQIMNTEAFF	TGTGCCAGCAGTTACTCCGGGCAGATCATGAACACTGAAGCTTTCTTT
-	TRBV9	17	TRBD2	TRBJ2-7	CASSVATNGRDDYEQYF	TGTGCCAGCAGCGTAGCTACGAACGGGAGGGATGACTACGAGCAGTACTTC
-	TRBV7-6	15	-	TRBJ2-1	CASSPTEIDLDRQFF	TGTGCCAGCAGCCCAACAGAGATCGACCTTGACCGGCAGTTCTTC
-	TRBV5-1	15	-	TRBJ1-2	CASSLGQALGYGYTF	TGCGCCAGCAGCTTGGGACAGGCCCTTGGCTATGGCTACACCTTC
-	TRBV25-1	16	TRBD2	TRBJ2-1	CASSGTTSGSINEQFF	TGTGCCAGCAGTGGAACGACTAGCGGGAGCATCAATGAGCAGTTCTTC
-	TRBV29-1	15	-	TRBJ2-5	CSVEDSGEVRETQYF	TGCAGCGTTGAAGATTCCGGGGAAGTAAGAGAGACCCAGTACTTC
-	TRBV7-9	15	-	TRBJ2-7	CASSGGSTSSYEQYF	TGTGCCAGCAGCGGGGGCTCTACTAGCTCCTACGAGCAGTACTTC
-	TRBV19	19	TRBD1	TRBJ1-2	CASSIIGQLGTDRNYGYTF	TGTGCCAGTAGTATCATCGGACAACTCGGGACAGACCGTAACTATGGCTACACCTTC
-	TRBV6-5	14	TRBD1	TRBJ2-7	CASTLGQGRSEQYF	TGTGCCAGCACTTTGGGACAGGGGCGTTCCGAGCAGTACTTC
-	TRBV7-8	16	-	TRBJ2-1	CASTKSQGIQYNEQFF	TGTGCCAGCACCAAATCTCAGGGTATCCAGTACAATGAGCAGTTCTTC
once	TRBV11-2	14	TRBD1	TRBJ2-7	CASSLGQGTYEQYF	TGTGCCAGCAGCCTCGGACAGGGAACCTACGAGCAGTACTTC
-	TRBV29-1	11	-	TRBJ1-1	CSYAWGTEAFF	TGCAGTTACGCCTGGGGGACTGAAGCTTTCTTT
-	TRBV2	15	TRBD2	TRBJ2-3	CASSRAGGSTDTQYF	TGTGCCAGCAGTCGAGCGGGAGGGAGCACAGATACGCAGTATTTT
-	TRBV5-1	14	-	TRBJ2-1	CASSLGPPGNEQFF	TGCGCCAGCAGCTTGGGACCCCCCGGCAATGAGCAGTTCTTC
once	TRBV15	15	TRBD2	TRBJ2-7	CATSPGLAGAWEQYF	TGTGCCACCAGTCCCGGACTAGCGGGGGCCTGGGAGCAGTACTTC
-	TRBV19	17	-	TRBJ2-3	CASSPRTGAGGFDTQYF	TGTGCCAGTAGTCCTCGAACGGGGGCAGGCGGCTTTGATACGCAGTATTTT
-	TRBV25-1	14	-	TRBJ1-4	CASSEAAGVEKLFF	TGTGCCAGCAGTGAAGCTGCGGGGGTTGAAAAACTGTTTTTT
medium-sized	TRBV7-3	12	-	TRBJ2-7	CASSFRFDEQYF	TGTGCCAGCAGCTTCCGCTTCGACGAGCAGTACTTC
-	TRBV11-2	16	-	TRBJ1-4	CASSLVGNRANEKLFF	TGTGCCAGCAGCTTAGTGGGTAACAGAGCGAATGAAAAACTGTTTTTT
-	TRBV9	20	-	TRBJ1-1	CASSVYEVVGTGERNTEAFF	TGTGCCAGCAGCGTATATGAAGTCGTAGGGACGGGAGAAAGGAACACTGAAGCTTTCTTT
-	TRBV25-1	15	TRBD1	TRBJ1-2	CASATTGGRGYGYTF	TGTGCCAGCGCTACTACAGGGGGCCGTGGCTATGGCTACACCTTC
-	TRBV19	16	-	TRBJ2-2	CASSIRALVNTGELFF	TGTGCCAGTAGTATTAGGGCCCTCGTGAACACCGGGGAGCTGTTTTTT
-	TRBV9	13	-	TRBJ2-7	CASSVYSSSEQYF	TGTGCCAGCAGCGTCTACTCGTCCAGCGAGCAGTACTTC
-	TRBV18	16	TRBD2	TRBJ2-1	CASSRRLAGGSNEQFF	TGTGCCAGCTCACGCCGTCTAGCGGGAGGGAGCAATGAGCAGTTCTTC
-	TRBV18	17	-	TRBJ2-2	CASSPSRVGVNTGELFF	TGTGCCAGCTCACCATCTAGAGTTGGGGTGAACACCGGGGAGCTGTTTTTT
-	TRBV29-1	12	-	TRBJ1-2	CSVDSMDYGYTF	TGCAGCGTTGATTCTATGGACTATGGCTACACCTTC
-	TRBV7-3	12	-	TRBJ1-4	CASSRTNEKLFF	TGTGCCAGCAGCCGAACAAATGAAAAACTGTTTTTT